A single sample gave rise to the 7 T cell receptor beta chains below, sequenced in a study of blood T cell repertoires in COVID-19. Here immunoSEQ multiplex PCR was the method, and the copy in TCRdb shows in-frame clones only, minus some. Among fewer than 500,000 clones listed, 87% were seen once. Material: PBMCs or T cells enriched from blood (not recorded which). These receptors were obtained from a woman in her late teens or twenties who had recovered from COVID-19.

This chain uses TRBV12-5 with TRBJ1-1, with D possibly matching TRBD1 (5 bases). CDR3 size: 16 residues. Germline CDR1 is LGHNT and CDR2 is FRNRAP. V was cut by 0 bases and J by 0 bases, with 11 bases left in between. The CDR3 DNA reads TGTGCTAGTGGTTTGGTTTTGGGGGGACTGAACACTGAAGCTTTCTTT. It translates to CASGLVLGGLNTEAFF.

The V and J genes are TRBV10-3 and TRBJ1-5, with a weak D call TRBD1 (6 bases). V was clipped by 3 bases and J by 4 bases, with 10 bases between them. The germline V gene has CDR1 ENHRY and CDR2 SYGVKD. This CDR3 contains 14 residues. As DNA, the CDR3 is TGTGCCATCAGTGACCAGGGGACGAATCAGCCCCAGCATTTT. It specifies CAISDQGTNQPQHF.

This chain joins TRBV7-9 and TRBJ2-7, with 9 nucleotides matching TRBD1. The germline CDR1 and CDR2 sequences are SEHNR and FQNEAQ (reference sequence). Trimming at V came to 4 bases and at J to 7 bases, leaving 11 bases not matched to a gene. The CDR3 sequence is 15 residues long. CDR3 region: CASSSTRTGVGEQYF. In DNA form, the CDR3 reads TGTGCCAGCAGCTCTACGCGGACAGGGGTGGGGGAGCAGTACTTC. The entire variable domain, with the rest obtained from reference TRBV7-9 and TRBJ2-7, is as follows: DTGVSQNPRHKITKRGQNVTFRCDPISEHNRLYWYRQTLGQGPEFLTYFQNEAQLEKSRLLSDRFSAERPKGSFSTLEIQRTEQGDSAMYLCASSSTRTGVGEQYFGPGTRLTVT.

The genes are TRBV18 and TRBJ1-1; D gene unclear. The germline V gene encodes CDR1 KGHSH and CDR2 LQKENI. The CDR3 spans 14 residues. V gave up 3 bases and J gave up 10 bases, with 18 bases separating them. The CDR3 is CASSPERGISGAFF. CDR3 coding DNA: TGTGCCAGCTCACCCGAGCGGGGTATCAGCGGAGCTTTCTTT.

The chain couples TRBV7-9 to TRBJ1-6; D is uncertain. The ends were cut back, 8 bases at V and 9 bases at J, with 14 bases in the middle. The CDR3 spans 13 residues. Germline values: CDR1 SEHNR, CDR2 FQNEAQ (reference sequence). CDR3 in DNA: TGTGCCAGCCGGTCGGTGGTTAGTTCACCCCTCCACTTT. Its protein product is CASRSVVSSPLHF.

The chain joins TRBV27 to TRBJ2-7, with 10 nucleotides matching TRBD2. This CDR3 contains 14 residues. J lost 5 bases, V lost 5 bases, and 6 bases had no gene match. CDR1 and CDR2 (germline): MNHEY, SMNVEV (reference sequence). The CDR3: CASSQRGGQNEQYF. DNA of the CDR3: TGTGCCAGCAGTCAGCGGGGGGGCCAAAACGAGCAGTACTTC.

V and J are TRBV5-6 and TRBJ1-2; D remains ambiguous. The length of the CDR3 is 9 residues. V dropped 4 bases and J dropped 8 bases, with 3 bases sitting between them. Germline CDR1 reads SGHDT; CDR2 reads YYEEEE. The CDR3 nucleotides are TGTGCCAGCAGCCTGGGCTACACCTTC. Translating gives CASSLGYTF.